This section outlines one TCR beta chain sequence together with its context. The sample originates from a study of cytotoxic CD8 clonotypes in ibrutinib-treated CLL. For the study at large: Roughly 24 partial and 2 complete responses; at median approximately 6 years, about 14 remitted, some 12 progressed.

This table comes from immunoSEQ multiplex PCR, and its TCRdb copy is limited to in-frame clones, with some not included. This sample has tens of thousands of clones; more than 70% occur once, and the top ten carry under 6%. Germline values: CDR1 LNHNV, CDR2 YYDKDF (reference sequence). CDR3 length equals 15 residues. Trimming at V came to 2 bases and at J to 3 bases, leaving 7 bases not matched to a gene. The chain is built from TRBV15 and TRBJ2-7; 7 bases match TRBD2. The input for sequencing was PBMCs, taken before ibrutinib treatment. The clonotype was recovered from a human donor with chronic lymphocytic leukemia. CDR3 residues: CATSRIGGRVYEQYF. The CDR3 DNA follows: TGTGCCACCAGCAGAATTGGCGGGAGAGTCTACGAGCAGTACTTC.